This TCR beta chain stems from a study of blood T cell repertoires in COVID-19. Whole-study context: T cells, B-cell-depleted T cells, or PBMCs provided the cDNA or gDNA that served as material.

Trimming at V came to 0 bases and at J to 3 bases, leaving 7 bases not matched to a gene. The CDR3 is 16 amino acids. Germline V gene lookup returns CDR1 ENHRY and CDR2 SYGVKD. Study processing details: Cell counts per sample came from amplifying reference gene primers. Here immunoSEQ multiplex PCR was the method, and the copy in TCRdb shows in-frame clones only, minus some. That table furnishes V, J and clone size, whereas the DNA furnished D and trimming. The sample shows approximately 200,000 clones, 65% to 85% of them seen only once. Sequencing was performed on peripheral blood. The source of this sequence is a woman between 25 and 40 years old who had recovered from COVID-19. The chain joins TRBV10-3 to TRBJ2-5; 7 positions agree with TRBD2. The CDR3 bases are TGTGCCATCAGTGAGTCTTGGGCTAGCGGAAAAGAGACCCAGTACTTC. This translates into CAISESWASGKETQYF.